Given below is one TCR beta chain in context. Its antigen is as yet unknown. Autoimmune disease history or systemic immunosuppression was exclusionary. The CDR3 contains 14 residues. The germline V gene has CDR1 KGHSH and CDR2 LQKENI. Trimming pared 0 bases from V and 10 bases from J, leaving 12 bases between. The record originates from a study of OX40 agonist ivuxolimab in advanced cancers. Notes on the study in general: Dosing at 0.1 to 3.0 mg/kg was accompanied by clonal expansion of CD4+ and CD8+ blood T cells by week 6.

Method: immunoSEQ multiplex PCR; TCRdb's copy keeps in-frame clones and lacks some. The table includes 90,000 to 100,000 clones, around 90% detected once. The chain employs TRBV18 and TRBJ1-4, with D maybe TRBD1 (6 bases). This TCR was sampled from an adult with an advanced solid tumor such as melanoma, head and neck, liver or kidney cancer. The sequencing used CD4+ or CD8+ T cells sorted from blood, collected in a trial of the OX40 agonist ivuxolimab. The CDR3 bases are TGTGCCAGCTCACCACCGCCGGGGGGGCGAAAACTGTTTTTT. Its protein is CASSPPPGGRKLFF. Full variable domain (rest looked up from reference TRBV18 and TRBJ1-4): NAGVMQNPRHLVRRRGQEARLRCSPMKGHSHVYWYRQLPEEGLKFMVYLQKENIIDESGMPKERFSAEFPKEGPSILRIQQVVRGDSAAYFCASSPPPGGRKLFFGSGTQLSVL.